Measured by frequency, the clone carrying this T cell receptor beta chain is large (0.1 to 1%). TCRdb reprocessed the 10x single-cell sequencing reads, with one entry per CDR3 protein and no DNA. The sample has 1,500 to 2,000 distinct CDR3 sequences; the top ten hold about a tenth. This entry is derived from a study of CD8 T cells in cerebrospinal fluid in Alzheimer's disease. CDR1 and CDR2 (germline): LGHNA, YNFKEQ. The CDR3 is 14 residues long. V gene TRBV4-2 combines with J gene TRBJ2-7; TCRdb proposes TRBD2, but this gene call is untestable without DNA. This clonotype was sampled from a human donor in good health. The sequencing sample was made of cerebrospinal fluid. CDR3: CASSQGGTSTEQYF.